This T cell receptor (beta chain) was sequenced during a study of shared clonotypes between healthy human individuals. Study context: Each donor's CD4 naive and CD4 memory cells filled three plates apiece, CD8 naive two, and CD8 memory one.

Every donor was a Caucasian adult from Nashville, Tennessee. General observations from the study: Lower generation probabilities were found for non-shared clonotypes than for those shared by all four donors.

Worth noting for this clone: Its matching antigen is unknown.

CDR1 is SQVTM, CDR2 ANQGSEA, per germline. The CDR3 covers 17 residues. Trimming pared 4 bases from V and 0 bases from J, leaving 21 bases between. At deep level, the assay was performed. Using immunoSEQ multiplex PCR, the repertoire was profiled, and TCRdb retains in-frame clones only, with some absent. The profile shows 2.5 million or so clones, approximately 92% of them singletons. The V and J genes are TRBV29-1 and TRBJ1-2; tentative D call: TRBD1 (5 bases). This receptor was identified in a man younger than 35 in good health. The sequenced sample was naive CD4+ T cells sorted from blood. Subset noted: CD45RA+ positively selected. CDR3 sequence (DNA): TGCAGCGTTGGGTCTATTTCAGGGACGGTCGCTAACTATGGCTACACCTTC. It is translated as CSVGSISGTVANYGYTF.